This is a list of T cell receptor beta chains from one sample in a study of T cells after yellow fever vaccination. TCRdb analysed the 5' RACE reads with MiXCR anew, one entry per CDR3 protein. The sample consists of a few hundred thousand distinct CDR3 sequences, over 3.5% of them appearing once. Sequencing was performed on PBMCs, taken 15 days after the yellow fever booster vaccination. The receptors shown here come from a young man who received the YFV17D yellow fever vaccine. Each CDR3 is given with its conserved first and last residue. The D gene is left open where the match is weak. The listing skips clone size in some rows; elsewhere it reads once, few, many or a size class.

size	V	D	J	CDR3	DNA
few	TRBV7-9	.	TRBJ1-4	CASSLIQSLNEKLFF	TGTGCCAGCAGCTTAATTCAGAGCCTTAATGAAAAACTGTTTTTT
.	TRBV29-1	TRBD1	TRBJ1-3	CSVALSLTGLSSGNTIYF	TGCAGCGTTGCCCTTTCATTGACAGGGCTGAGCTCTGGAAACACCATATATTTT
many	TRBV4-3	.	TRBJ1-6	CASAGGWNSPLHF	TGCGCCAGCGCCGGGGGGTGGAATTCACCCCTCCACTTT
few	TRBV6-6	.	TRBJ1-4	CASTDQAATNEKLFF	TGTGCCAGCACCGACCAGGCCGCAACTAATGAAAAACTGTTTTTT
many	TRBV7-6	.	TRBJ2-3	CASSLTPGSFTTDTQYF	TGTGCCAGCAGCCTCACACCCGGGAGCTTCACCACAGATACGCAGTATTTT
many	TRBV29-1	.	TRBJ1-1	CSVVKSTEAFF	TGCAGCGTTGTTAAGTCCACTGAAGCTTTCTTT
many	TRBV15	.	TRBJ2-7	CATSRGGDSYEQYF	TGTGCCACCAGCAGAGGAGGGGACTCCTACGAGCAGTACTTC
many	TRBV29-1	.	TRBJ2-1	CSLNDVNLASYNEQFF	TGCAGCCTAAACGACGTAAACCTAGCGTCCTACAATGAGCAGTTCTTC
.	TRBV12-3/TRBV12-4	.	TRBJ2-2	CASSSGTPGDRELFF	TGTGCCAGCAGTTCCGGGACTCCCGGGGATAGGGAGCTGTTTTTT
many	TRBV7-8	.	TRBJ2-2	CASSPRELPGELFF	TGTGCCAGCAGCCCCAGGGAGCTGCCCGGGGAGCTGTTTTTT
few	TRBV5-1	.	TRBJ1-2	CASSPEQGVGGYTF	TGCGCCAGCAGCCCAGAACAGGGAGTAGGCGGCTACACCTTC